Each of the 5 T cell receptor beta chains below was sequenced from the same sample in a study of cytomegalovirus exposure and HLA in healthy donors. Primers: 60 Vbeta forward and 13 Jbeta reverse. The repertoire was sequenced with immunoSEQ multiplex PCR; TCRdb's copy has only in-frame clones and lacks some. This sample yields 110,000 or so clones, of which about 81% are seen a single time; around 1.3% belongs to the top ten. Material for sequencing was PBMCs. The receptor source for this set is a man aged 25 to 45 in good health and CMV-seronegative.

The chain employs TRBV5-6 and TRBJ1-2; D unresolved. CDR1 is SGHDT and CDR2 is YYEEEE in the germline V gene. The CDR3 covers 17 residues. V lost 3 bases and J lost 0, with 18 bases in between. DNA for the CDR3: TGTGCCAGCAGCTGTACATTAAGAAAAACCTCTAACTATGGCTACACCTTC. This gives the protein CASSCTLRKTSNYGYTF.

CDR3 sequence reads: CASRTLTGPYEQYF. In nucleotides, the CDR3 is TGTGCCAGCAGAACCCTGACAGGCCCCTACGAGCAGTACTTC. The rearrangement links TRBV27 to TRBJ2-7, with D tentatively TRBD1 (6 bases). The CDR3 consists of 14 residues. The V end lost 6 bases, the J end lost 2 bases, and 14 bases lay between the germline ends. The germline V gene encodes CDR1 MNHEY and CDR2 SMNVEV (reference sequence).

This chain links TRBV7-2 with TRBJ1-5, with D perhaps TRBD1 (5 bases). The ends were cut back, 1 base at V and 7 bases at J, with 14 bases in the middle. Germline values: CDR1 SGHTA, CDR2 FQGNSA. The CDR3 is made up of 15 amino acids. CDR3 sequence reads: CASSLGGVGRQPQHF. In nucleotides, the CDR3 is TGTGCCAGCAGCTTAGGGGGGGTTGGCCGACAGCCCCAGCATTTT.

The chain links TRBV19 to TRBJ2-7; D possibly corresponds to TRBD1 (6 bases). Germline CDR1 LNHDA, CDR2 SQIVND (reference sequence). The germline V and J ends were trimmed by 5 bases and 7 bases, with 15 bases remaining between them. This CDR3 comprises 13 residues. Here the CDR3 reads CASSVQGLSEQYF. For the CDR3, the DNA is TGTGCCAGTAGTGTACAGGGCTTGAGTGAGCAGTACTTC.

The chain combines TRBV2 with TRBJ2-5; no clear D. With the DNA end fitting TRBJ2-7 better, the J assignment may be wrong. This CDR3 contains 12 residues. From germline, CDR1 is SNHLY and CDR2 FYNNEI. The CDR3 nucleotides read TGTGCCAGCAGTGAAAAAAGTTACGAGCAGTACTTC. Translated, it gives CASSEKSYEQYF.